This T cell receptor (beta chain) was profiled in a study of blood T cells in healthy people across ages. Study results and caveats: A roughly linear age-dependent decrease characterized TCR beta diversity per million T cells.

This clonotype was detected a few times. Its antigen remains unidentified. The CDR3 extends over 15 amino acids. V lost 4 bases, J lost 10 bases, and 17 bases lay in between. The V gene's germline CDR1 is MDHEN and CDR2 SYDVKM. PCR was performed a second time for roughly 7 to 12 cycles using a sample-barcoded 5' primer and a J-beta primer mix. Every cDNA molecule carried a tag from a template-switch adaptor bearing 12 random nucleotides. TCRdb re-derived calls from the 5' RACE reads in MiXCR, one entry per CDR3 protein. The repertoire has 1.2 million to 1.5 million distinct CDR3 sequences, around 39% of them found once; the top ten carry 7.9%. The study recruited healthy Caucasian donors from Russia who were aged about 6 to 90. A minimum of 5.5 micrograms of total RNA was extracted per sample.

Sequencing used blood. This chain uses TRBV28 with TRBJ1-6; perhaps TRBD1 as D (5 bases). The TCR originated in a woman aged 18-35 years in good health. The CDR3 sequence is CASSSRGGVGSPLHF. The CDR3, as DNA: TGTGCCAGCAGTTCCCGCGGAGGGGTAGGATCACCCCTCCACTTT. Full variable domain (remainder filled in from reference TRBV28 and TRBJ1-6): DVKVTQSSRYLVKRTGEKVFLECVQDMDHENMFWYRQDPGLGLRLIYFSYDVKMKEKGDIPEGYSVSREKKERFSLILESASTNQTSMYLCASSSRGGVGSPLHFGNGTRLTVT.